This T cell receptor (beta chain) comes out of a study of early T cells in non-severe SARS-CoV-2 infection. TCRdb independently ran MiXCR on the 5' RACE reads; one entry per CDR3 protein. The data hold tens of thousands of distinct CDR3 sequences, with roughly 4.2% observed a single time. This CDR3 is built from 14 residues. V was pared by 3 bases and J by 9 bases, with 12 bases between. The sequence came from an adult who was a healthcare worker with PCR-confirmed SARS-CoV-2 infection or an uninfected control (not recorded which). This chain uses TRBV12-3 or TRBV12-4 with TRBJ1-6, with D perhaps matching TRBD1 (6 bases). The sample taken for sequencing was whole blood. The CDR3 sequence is CASSLATGVSPLHF. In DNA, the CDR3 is TGTGCCAGCAGTTTGGCGACAGGAGTTTCACCCCTCCACTTT.